This T cell receptor (beta chain) was recorded in a study of blood T cell repertoires in COVID-19. Assay used: immunoSEQ multiplex PCR; TCRdb lists only in-frame clones, some missing. The sample carries a few hundred thousand clones, nearly 90% recorded once. This CDR3 comprises 14 residues. The germline V and J ends were trimmed by 6 bases and 6 bases, with 14 bases remaining between them. The germline V gene encodes CDR1 MDHEN and CDR2 SYDVKM. The sample taken for sequencing was peripheral blood. The chain links TRBV28 to TRBJ2-2; TRBD1 is a possible D gene (6 bases). The source is a woman aged 25 to 45 with COVID-19, enrolled during active disease. CDR3 sequence reads: CASSHSQGAGELFF. The CDR3 DNA reads TGTGCCAGCAGCCACTCACAGGGAGCCGGGGAGCTGTTTTTT.